This record looks at one T cell receptor (beta chain) sequence and its context. Antigen unknown. Donors in the study were healthy people who gave bone marrow. While unrecorded immune exposures were likely, the donors were nominally healthy when sampled. The source of the sample is a study of cytomegalovirus exposure and HLA in healthy donors. Trimming shortened V by 4 bases and J by 10 bases, and 22 bases separated the two germline ends. This CDR3 comprises 15 residues. Germline V lookup: CDR1 MDHEN, CDR2 SYDVKM. Study conclusions and caveats: The listing of fewer than 200 TCR beta chains classed them as cytomegalovirus-associated.

PCR involved 60 Vbeta and 13 Jbeta primers. Produced via immunoSEQ multiplex PCR; TCRdb's table is partial and in-frame only. The sample includes approximately 160,000 clones, 65% to 70% of them seen just once. The origin of this receptor is a woman under 30 in good health and CMV-seropositive. The source material was PBMCs. The chain uses TRBV28 and TRBJ1-1, with unresolved D. The CDR3, as DNA: TGTGCCAGCAGTTATACTGGACTTTATCTCTCGGGAGCTTTCTTT. This codes for CASSYTGLYLSGAFF.